Presented here are 16 T cell receptor beta chains from one specimen sequenced in a study of metastatic and nonmetastatic thyroid tumors. Before thyroid surgery, none of the patients had received any treatment. With MiXCR, TCRdb reprocessed the PCR reads. Among more than 25,000 clones listed, 20% to 25% were seen once. Sequencing was performed on blood. The receptors derive from a male donor with papillary thyroid cancer or a benign thyroid nodule (not recorded which). Some clones in this sample may be carry-over from other donors' samples.

V gene TRBV5-1 combines with J gene TRBJ2-7, with TRBD1 identical over 9 bases. This CDR3 contains 15 residues. V trimming: 4 bases; J trimming: 3 bases; junction bases outside the gene matches: 8. Germline CDR1 reads SGHRS; CDR2 reads YFSETQ. The chain's CDR3 is CASSPPRDRVYEQYF. CDR3 DNA sequence: TGCGCCAGCAGCCCACCTCGGGACAGGGTCTACGAGCAGTACTTC.

This clone was seen at least ten times. This chain links TRBV7-2 with TRBJ1-3; D unresolved. V was clipped by 4 bases and J by 8 bases, with 18 bases between them. CDR3 size: 15 residues. Germline CDR1 reads SGHTA; CDR2 reads FQGNSA. The CDR3 DNA is TGTGCCAGCAGCTCCGGACCTACTTCCGTGGACACCATATATTTT. Residues: CASSSGPTSVDTIYF.

Many counts were recorded for this clone. The V and J genes are TRBV9 and TRBJ2-7; D uncertain. Germline V gives CDR1 SGDLS, CDR2 YYNGEE. Trimming took 1 base from V and 4 from J, leaving 6 bases between them. The length of the CDR3 is 12 residues. This CDR3 reads CASSVTEYEQYF. DNA of the CDR3: TGTGCCAGCAGCGTAACTGAATACGAGCAGTACTTC.

V is TRBV20-1 and J is TRBJ1-5; D is uncertain. This CDR3 spans 16 amino acids. Trimming cost V 3 bases and J 0 bases, with 15 bases left between them. Per the germline V gene, CDR1 is DFQATT and CDR2 is SNEGSKA (reference sequence). In DNA form, the CDR3 reads TGCAGTGCTAGGGAGGGAGCCGCCGTTAGCAATCAGCCCCAGCATTTT. Translating gives CSAREGAAVSNQPQHF.

This clone was seen once. The J gene is TRBJ1-4, the V gene TRBV5-1; no definite D call. This CDR3 contains 15 residues. The germline gives CDR1 SGHRS, CDR2 YFSETQ. V gave up 0 bases and J gave up 2 bases, with 8 bases separating them. CDR3 coding DNA: TGCGCCAGCAGCTTGGAGGGAGGGACTAATGAAAAACTGTTTTTT. Translation gives CASSLEGGTNEKLFF.

This clone was observed at least ten times. The genes are TRBV27 and TRBJ1-2, with D possibly TRBD1 on 5 matching bases. The CDR3 length is 14 residues. In germline, CDR1 is MNHEY, CDR2 SMNVEV (reference sequence). Trimming removed 5 bases from V and 8 bases from J, with 18 bases in between. CDR3 loop: CASSPAGRFGGYTF. Here the CDR3 DNA reads TGTGCCAGCAGTCCTGCGGGACGTTTTGGCGGCTACACCTTC.

This clone appeared many times. Other DNA sequences in this specimen translate into the identical CDR3. The gene calls are TRBV2 and TRBJ2-5; weak D call: TRBD1 (6 bases). In germline, CDR1 is SNHLY, CDR2 FYNNEI. The CDR3 runs 13 residues. V dropped 11 bases and J dropped 3 bases, with 16 bases sitting between them. The chain's CDR3 is CAGTRGLKETQYF. The CDR3 DNA follows: TGTGCCGGGACCAGGGGTCTCAAAGAGACCCAGTACTTC. The full variable domain, with the rest looked up from reference TRBV2 and TRBJ2-5, is EPEVTQTPSHQVTQMGQEVILRCVPISNHLYFYWYRQILGQKVEFLVSFYNNEISEKSEIFDDQFSVERPDGSNFTLKIRSTKLEDSAMYFCAGTRGLKETQYFGPGTRLLVL.

This clone was detected a few times. One junction end disagrees with the germline gene, perhaps due to a read error. V is TRBV6-2 or TRBV6-3 and J is TRBJ2-1; D not resolved. Germline V CDR1 and CDR2: MNHEY, SVGEGT. CDR3 length: 12 residues. CDR3 DNA: TGTGCTAGCATTCCCTCGACTCTCATGGTGTTCTTC. The encoded protein is CASIPSTLMVFF.

There are many counts of this clone. The chain joins TRBV6-2 or TRBV6-3 to TRBJ2-1, with TRBD2 identical over 10 bases. Germline V gene lookup returns CDR1 MNHEY and CDR2 SVGEGT. CDR3 length: 19 amino acids. V trimming: 2 bases; J trimming: 1 base; junction bases outside the gene matches: 11. This CDR3 reads CASSYMSASGSSSYNEQFF. CDR3 bases: TGTGCCAGCAGTTACATGTCGGCTAGCGGGAGTTCATCCTACAATGAGCAGTTCTTC.

This clone was observed at least ten times. J is TRBJ1-2 and V is TRBV4-1; D is unclear. V lost 4 bases and J lost 4, with 16 bases in between. CDR1 MGHRA and CDR2 YSYEKL come from the germline V gene. This CDR3 comprises 15 residues. The CDR3, as DNA: TGCGCCAGCAGCCCTTGGACTTCAAACATCTATGGCTACACCTTC. Translating gives CASSPWTSNIYGYTF.

The chain has TRBV6-1 and TRBJ1-5; D remains unclear. V gave up 10 bases and J gave up 4 bases, with 20 bases separating them. This CDR3 is built from 15 residues. Per the germline V gene, CDR1 is MNHNS and CDR2 is SASEGT. CDR3 nucleotide sequence: TGTGCCATCATCCCCCAAGGAGGGCCTAATCAGCCCCAGCATTTT. The encoded protein is CAIIPQGGPNQPQHF.

This clone showed up many times. The chain has TRBV11-2 and TRBJ2-7, with TRBD2 matching over 11 bases. The CDR3 loop spans 16 amino acids. From germline, CDR1 is SGHAT and CDR2 FQNNGV. V shed 1 base and J 4 bases; nucleotides not matched to a gene: 6. The CDR3: CASSLGASGRTYEQYF. CDR3 DNA: TGTGCCAGCAGCTTAGGAGCTAGCGGGAGGACGTACGAGCAGTACTTC. Full variable domain (remainder filled in from reference TRBV11-2 and TRBJ2-7): EAGVAQSPRYKIIEKRQSVAFWCNPISGHATLYWYQQILGQGPKLLIQFQNNGVVDDSQLPKDRFSAERLKGVDSTLKIQPAKLEDSAVYLCASSLGASGRTYEQYFGPGTRLTVT.

This clone was seen repeatedly, ten times or more. The chain couples TRBV6-1 to TRBJ2-1, with a weak D call TRBD2 (7 bases). Trimming cost V 1 base and J 4 bases, with 11 bases left between them. CDR1 and CDR2 (germline): MNHNS, SASEGT. The CDR3 is made up of 15 amino acids. In DNA, the CDR3 is TGTGCCAGCAGTGAAGGGGGGGGGCGGTACAATGAGCAGTTCTTC. Its protein is CASSEGGGRYNEQFF.

This clone was picked up many times. This chain joins TRBV24-1 and TRBJ2-7, with D unclear. The CDR3 consists of 14 residues. Looked up from germline, CDR1 is KGHDR and CDR2 is SFDVKD. Trimming removed 4 bases from V and 2 bases from J, with 11 bases in between. CDR3: CATSDPPKTYEQYF. CDR3 sequence (DNA): TGTGCCACCAGTGACCCCCCAAAGACCTACGAGCAGTACTTC.

This clone was recorded at least ten times. The rearrangement joins TRBV7-2 to TRBJ2-7, with 7 bases aligning to TRBD1. The CDR3 spans 13 residues. The germline gives CDR1 SGHTA, CDR2 FQGNSA. V lost 5 bases and J lost 5; bases outside the gene matches: 6. CDR3 loop: CASSPTGIHEQYF. CDR3 in DNA: TGTGCCAGCAGCCCGACAGGGATCCACGAGCAGTACTTC.

The V and J genes are TRBV5-1 and TRBJ2-7; possibly TRBD1 for D (6 bases). CDR1 is SGHRS, CDR2 YFSETQ, per germline. V lost 3 bases to trimming and J lost 3 bases, with 10 bases between them. The CDR3 runs to 13 residues. CDR3 in DNA: TGCGCCAGCAGCTCTGGACAGAGCTACGAGCAGTACTTC. Protein sequence: CASSSGQSYEQYF. Together with reference TRBV5-1 and TRBJ2-7, the CDR3 gives the full variable domain: KAGVTQTPRYLIKTRGQQVTLSCSPISGHRSVSWYQQTPGQGLQFLFEYFSETQRNKGNFPGRFSGRQFSNSRSEMNVSTLELGDSALYLCASSSGQSYEQYFGPGTRLTVT.